Each of the 18 T cell receptor beta chains below was sequenced from the same sample in a study of response to subunit inactivated influenza vaccine. TCRdb called the RT-PCR reads again in MiXCR, with one record for every CDR3 protein. This sample carries roughly 500,000 distinct CDR3 sequences, about 15% of them seen once, and the ten largest clones take roughly 3%. Sample: CD4+ T cells sorted from PBMCs, taken less than 30 months after vaccination. These receptors all stem from a man in his fifties or sixties who received an inactivated influenza vaccine.

This sequence joins TRBV10-3 and TRBJ2-1; TRBD2 matches at 11 bases. The germline V gene has CDR1 ENHRY and CDR2 SYGVKD. This CDR3 has 12 amino acids. Trimming at V came to 7 bases and at J to 8 bases, leaving 1 base not matched to a gene. The CDR3: CAIKGLADEQFF. The CDR3 DNA is TGTGCCATCAAGGGACTAGCGGATGAGCAGTTCTTC.

There are many counts of this clonotype. This rearrangement joins TRBV20-1 to TRBJ2-3; TRBD2 might be the D (6 bases). V lost 3 bases and J 6 bases, leaving 13 bases between the germline ends. This CDR3 spans 13 amino acids. Per germline, CDR1 DFQATT and CDR2 SNEGSKA (reference sequence). The CDR3 sequence is CSASYPGVDTQYF. In DNA form, the CDR3 reads TGCAGTGCTAGCTACCCGGGAGTTGATACGCAGTATTTT.

This clonotype has a count of ten or more. This chain connects TRBV5-1 to TRBJ1-4, with 9 bases that match TRBD1. J was trimmed by 5 bases and V by 4 bases; bases with no gene match: 3. Germline V gene lookup returns CDR1 SGHRS and CDR2 YFSETQ. The CDR3 spans 14 residues. CDR3 sequence: CASSGGTGNEKLFF. CDR3 sequence (DNA): TGCGCCAGCAGCGGGGGGACAGGGAATGAAAAACTGTTTTTT.

This clonotype has only a few counts. This sequence joins TRBV20-1 and TRBJ2-4, with 10 positions matching TRBD2. CDR1 and CDR2 from the germline V gene are DFQATT and SNEGSKA (reference sequence). There are 13 residues in the CDR3. V shed 6 bases, J shed 6 bases, and the junction held 5 bases outside the gene matches. The CDR3 loop is CSAILAGINIQYF. In DNA, the CDR3 is TGCAGTGCAATACTAGCGGGGATAAACATTCAGTACTTC.

This chain connects TRBV6-2 or TRBV6-3 to TRBJ2-2; no reliable D call. From germline, CDR1 is MNHEY and CDR2 SVGEGT. Trimming removed 6 bases at V and 0 bases at J, with 14 bases between. CDR3 length: 16 residues. CDR3 nucleotide sequence: TGTGCCAGCAGCAAGGACCGACTCGCGAACACCGGGGAGCTGTTTTTT. It is translated as CASSKDRLANTGELFF.

The rearrangement uses TRBV7-2 and TRBJ2-3; 8 bases match TRBD2. The CDR3 runs to 16 residues. Germline assignment: CDR1 SGHTA and CDR2 FQGNSA. Trimming cost V 7 bases and J 4 bases; bases outside gene matches: 13. CDR3 amino acids: CASNIDSGKRADTQYF. CDR3 bases: TGTGCCAGCAACATCGATAGCGGGAAGCGAGCAGATACGCAGTATTTT.

The genes are TRBV25-1 and TRBJ1-3; D is perhaps TRBD1 (5 bases). Trimming removed 7 bases from V and 2 bases from J, with 21 bases in between. This CDR3 is 17 amino acids long. From germline, CDR1 is MGHDK and CDR2 SYGVNS. The chain's CDR3 is CASTGALLTGAGNTIYF. The CDR3 region has the DNA TGTGCCAGCACTGGCGCCCTGTTGACGGGGGCTGGAAACACCATATATTTT.

This clonotype occurred a few times. The rearrangement joins TRBV7-2 to TRBJ2-5, with a possible D match to TRBD1 (5 bases). This CDR3 region has 14 residues. V lost 2 bases and J lost 7, with 14 bases in between. Germline lookup yields CDR1 SGHTA and CDR2 FQGNSA. CDR3 loop: CASSLLDTSGTQYF. As DNA, the CDR3 is TGTGCCAGCAGCTTACTGGACACCTCGGGGACCCAGTACTTC.

This clonotype appeared a few times. This chain connects TRBV4-3 to TRBJ1-1; 11 nucleotides agree with TRBD1. Germline V lookup: CDR1 LGHNA, CDR2 YSLEER. The trim removed 3 bases at V and 1 base at J, leaving 7 bases unmatched. CDR3 length equals 17 residues. CDR3 nucleotides: TGCGCCAGCAGCCAGGGGCCGGGACAGGGGGGGAACACTGAAGCTTTCTTT. Residues: CASSQGPGQGGNTEAFF.

This clonotype turned up a few times. The chain carries TRBV7-2 and TRBJ1-6; TRBD1 might be the D (5 bases). The CDR3 extends over 15 amino acids. V was pared by 1 base and J by 7 bases, with 11 bases between. Per germline, CDR1 SGHTA and CDR2 FQGNSA. CDR3: CASSLVQWGNSPLHF. CDR3 coding DNA: TGTGCCAGCAGCTTAGTTCAGTGGGGGAATTCACCCCTCCACTTT.

This clonotype showed up just a few times. The chain employs TRBV5-1 and TRBJ2-3, with TRBD2 matching 10 bases. The CDR3 spans 15 residues. V was pared by 7 bases and J by 5 bases, with 10 bases of the junction left unmatched. Germline V gene sequence: CDR1 SGHRS, CDR2 YFSETQ. CDR3 DNA sequence: TGCGCCAGCTATGAACCCAGCGGGAGGGTAGATACGCAGTATTTT. Translated, it gives CASYEPSGRVDTQYF.

The CDR3 DNA is TGCAGTGCCCCCCGGCGACGGGGCATGAACGAGCAGTACTTC. Its protein product is CSAPRRRGMNEQYF. J is TRBJ2-7 and V is TRBV20-1, with D perhaps given as TRBD1 or TRBD2 (5 bases each). V lost 6 bases, J lost 5 bases, and 20 bases lay in between. CDR1 is DFQATT and CDR2 is SNEGSKA in the germline V gene (reference sequence). The CDR3 sequence is 14 residues long.

This clonotype turned up a few times. The rearrangement links TRBV24-1 to TRBJ2-2; D uncertain. The length of the CDR3 is 14 residues. The ends were cut back, 8 bases at V and 2 bases at J, with 11 bases in the middle. Germline CDR1 and CDR2: KGHDR and SFDVKD. The CDR3 sequence: CATKPGSNTGELFF. CDR3 coding DNA: TGTGCCACCAAACCGGGCAGCAACACCGGGGAGCTGTTTTTT.

In this sample, this clonotype turned up many times. The V and J genes are TRBV7-2 and TRBJ2-1; 8 nucleotides align to TRBD1. Trimming at V came to 0 bases and at J to 1 base, leaving 2 bases not matched to a gene. The CDR3 consists of 16 residues. Germline V CDR1 and CDR2: SGHTA, FQGNSA. The DNA of the CDR3 is TGTGCCAGCAGCTTAGCGCAGGGGGCGTCCTACAATGAGCAGTTCTTC. Amino acid sequence: CASSLAQGASYNEQFF. The whole variable domain, remainder taken from reference TRBV7-2 and TRBJ2-1, is GAGVSQSPSNKVTEKGKDVELRCDPISGHTALYWYRQSLGQGLEFLIYFQGNSAPDKSGLPSDRFSAERTGGSVSTLTIQRTQQEDSAVYLCASSLAQGASYNEQFFGPGTRLTVL.

This clonotype was seen a few times. V is TRBV7-9 and J is TRBJ1-6; 8 positions agree with TRBD1. The germline V gene encodes CDR1 SEHNR and CDR2 FQNEAQ (reference sequence). With 4 bases clipped from V and 7 bases from J, the junction kept 6 bases outside the gene matches. The CDR3 is made up of 15 amino acids. Written as DNA, the CDR3 is TGTGCCAGCAGCTCTAGACAGGGGTGGAATTCACCCCTCCACTTT. This codes for CASSSRQGWNSPLHF.

J is TRBJ1-1 and V is TRBV7-9; 8 bases are shared with TRBD1. Germline V lookup: CDR1 SEHNR, CDR2 FQNEAQ (reference sequence). The CDR3 is 15 amino acids. V lost 5 bases and J lost 5; bases outside the gene matches: 10. This CDR3 is CASSPRQGLTTEAFF. The CDR3, as DNA: TGTGCCAGCAGCCCCAGACAGGGGCTGACGACTGAAGCTTTCTTT.

The chain is built from TRBV7-7 and TRBJ2-1; D is ambiguous. Germline V gives CDR1 SSHAT, CDR2 FNYEAQ (reference sequence). Deletions cut 1 base from V and 10 bases from J, with 11 bases between. The CDR3 extends over 13 amino acids. CDR3 nucleotides: TGTGCCAGCAGCTTAGAGGCGGCTAGAGAGCAGTTCTTC. This codes for CASSLEAAREQFF.

This clonotype has a handful of counts. The gene calls are TRBV20-1 and TRBJ2-5, with 8 bases fitting TRBD1. Germline-derived CDR1 and CDR2 are DFQATT and SNEGSKA (reference sequence). The CDR3 contains 13 residues. V lost 5 bases to trimming and J lost 5 bases; unmatched junction nucleotides: 7. DNA for the CDR3: TGCAGTGCTTCCGCAGGGGGCTGGGAGACCCAGTACTTC. This gives the protein CSASAGGWETQYF.